These T cell receptor beta chains were read from a single sample in a study of cytomegalovirus exposure and HLA in healthy donors. The method was immunoSEQ multiplex PCR; TCRdb's version includes in-frame clones alone and lacks a portion of them. The table lists fewer than 200,000 clones, roughly 89% of them singletons, with about a tenth in the top ten. Input material: PBMCs. The receptor set was obtained from a woman under 30 in good health and CMV-seropositive. Both conserved end residues are part of each CDR3. The order of the fields is J gene, clone size, V gene, D gene, CDR3 protein, CDR3 DNA. D genes are given only for firm matches. The size of a clone is reported for some rows only, either as once, few or many, or as a class for expanded clones.

>TRBJ2-7|NA|TRBV7-9|TRBD2
CASSWTSSYEQYF
TGTGCCAGCAGCTGGACTAGTTCCTACGAGCAGTACTTC
>TRBJ1-2|NA|TRBV2|NA
CARSSNYGYTF
TGTGCCAGAAGCTCTAACTATGGCTACACCTTC
>TRBJ2-7|NA|TRBV6-5|TRBD2
CASSLTGTRVYEQYF
TGTGCCAGCAGCCTAACCGGGACTAGGGTCTACGAGCAGTACTTC
>TRBJ2-7|NA|TRBV11-3|TRBD1
CASSTGQGNEQYF
TGTGCCAGCAGTACCGGACAGGGCAACGAGCAGTACTTC
>TRBJ2-7|NA|TRBV2|TRBD1
CASSEETGYHEQYF
TGTGCCAGCAGTGAAGAGACAGGGTACCACGAGCAGTACTTC
>TRBJ1-4|NA|TRBV5-6|TRBD1
CASSDMTRTGSNEKLFF
TGTGCCAGCAGCGATATGACACGGACAGGGAGTAATGAAAAACTGTTTTTT
>TRBJ2-1|once|TRBV27|NA
CASRGAAIYEQFF
TGTGCCAGCAGGGGGGCTGCGATCTATGAGCAGTTCTTC
>TRBJ2-3|once|TRBV5-1|TRBD1
CASGKTGDSWGDTQYF
TGCGCCAGCGGCAAGACAGGGGATTCATGGGGAGATACGCAGTATTTT
>TRBJ2-5|NA|TRBV30|TRBD2
CAWDREVGTQYF
TGTGCCTGGGACCGGGAGGTTGGGACCCAGTACTTC
>TRBJ2-1|NA|TRBV5-6|TRBD2
CASSPAPLAGAGYEQFF
TGTGCCAGCAGCCCCGCCCCTCTAGCGGGAGCGGGTTATGAGCAGTTCTTC
>TRBJ2-7|NA|TRBV30|NA
CAWTGSGYEQYF
TGTGCCTGGACAGGTTCAGGCTACGAGCAGTACTTC
>TRBJ2-1|NA|TRBV28|TRBD2
CASSLFMGRAGGNNEQFF
TGTGCCAGCAGTTTATTCATGGGCCGCGCGGGAGGGAACAATGAGCAGTTCTTC
>TRBJ2-7|NA|TRBV7-2|TRBD1
CASSIGQGTYEQYF
TGTGCCAGCAGCATAGGACAGGGCACCTACGAGCAGTACTTC
>TRBJ1-4|NA|TRBV7-2|TRBD1
CASSPSTGANEKLFF
TGTGCCAGCAGTCCGTCTACAGGGGCGAATGAAAAACTGTTTTTT
>TRBJ2-1|NA|TRBV29-1|TRBD2
CSVARGVYNEQFF
TGCAGCGTTGCGCGGGGGGTTTACAATGAGCAGTTCTTC
>TRBJ2-3|NA|TRBV7-9|TRBD2
CASSAPGLAGTDTQYF
TGTGCCAGCAGCGCCCCGGGACTAGCGGGCACAGATACGCAGTATTTT
>TRBJ2-7|NA|TRBV2|NA
CASRRQAYEQYF
TGTGCCAGCCGAAGACAGGCCTACGAGCAGTACTTC
>TRBJ1-2|NA|TRBV6-5|TRBD1
CASRRGHYGYTF
TGTGCCAGCAGGAGGGGGCATTATGGCTACACCTTC
>TRBJ2-5|NA|TRBV11-2|NA
CASSFRPTTSLQETQYF
TGTGCCAGCAGCTTCCGCCCGACGACTAGTCTCCAAGAGACCCAGTACTTC
>TRBJ2-1|NA|TRBV27|NA
CASSSGAYNEQFF
TGTGCCAGCAGTTCTGGAGCCTACAATGAGCAGTTCTTC
>TRBJ2-7|NA|TRBV7-2|TRBD1
CASSGQGASEQYF
TGTGCCAGCAGCGGACAGGGGGCAAGCGAGCAGTACTTC
>TRBJ2-7|NA|TRBV6-5|NA
CASSYSETEPYEQYF
TGTGCCAGCAGTTACTCAGAGACGGAGCCCTACGAGCAGTACTTC
>TRBJ2-7|NA|TRBV28|TRBD1
CASRTRPGQGTYEQYF
TGTGCCAGCAGAACACGGCCGGGACAGGGGACTTACGAGCAGTACTTC
>TRBJ1-5|NA|TRBV12-5|NA
CASGFSLEGGQPQHF
TGTGCTAGTGGTTTTAGTTTGGAAGGAGGTCAGCCCCAGCATTTT
>TRBJ2-7|NA|TRBV10-3|TRBD2
CAISERLAGGNEQYF
TGTGCCATCAGTGAGCGGCTAGCGGGAGGGAATGAGCAGTACTTC
>TRBJ1-3|once|TRBV7-2|NA
CASSLQGPIGNTIYF
TGTGCCAGCAGCTTACAGGGTCCTATTGGAAACACCATATATTTT